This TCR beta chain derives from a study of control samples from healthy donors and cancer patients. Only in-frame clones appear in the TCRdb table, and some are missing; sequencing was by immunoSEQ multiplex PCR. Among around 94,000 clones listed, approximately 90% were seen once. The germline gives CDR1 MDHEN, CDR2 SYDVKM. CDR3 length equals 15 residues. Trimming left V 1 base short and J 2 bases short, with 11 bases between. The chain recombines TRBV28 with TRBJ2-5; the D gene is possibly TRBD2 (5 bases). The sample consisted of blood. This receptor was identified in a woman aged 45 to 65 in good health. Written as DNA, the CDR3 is TGTGCCAGCAGTTTATTTGTGGGAGAACAAGAGACCCAGTACTTC. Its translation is CASSLFVGEQETQYF.